This TCR beta chain was obtained from a study of CD8+CD57+ T cells in acquired aplastic anemia. For CDR3 and TCR beta VDJ profiling, genomic DNA was the template used. From the reads, TCRdb called clonotypes with MiXCR, one entry per CDR3 protein. The top ten hold under 55% of the sample, which has over 150,000 distinct CDR3 sequences, nearly 65% seen once. Germline V gives CDR1 SNHLY, CDR2 FYNNEI. The ends were cut back, 6 bases at V and 1 base at J, with 10 bases in the middle. The CDR3 has 13 amino acids. Sequencing was done on patients that had shown CD8+CD57+ cell expansion by flow cytometry. This clonotype originated in a human donor with aplastic anemia. The chain is built from TRBV2 and TRBJ2-7; D is unclear. Sequences were obtained from sorted CD4+, CD8+, or CD8+CD57+ T cells (not recorded which) from PBMCs. In DNA, the CDR3 is TGTGCCAGCAGAAAGGGCCGTTCCTACGAGCAGTACTTC. It encodes CASRKGRSYEQYF.